Listed here are 21 T cell receptor beta chains from one sample, sequenced in a study of CD8 T cells in ankylosing spondylitis. Study observations and caveats: There was a TCR beta motif, made of eight highly homologous variants, that appeared characteristic of ankylosing spondylitis blood.

TCRdb called the 5' RACE reads again in MiXCR, with one record for every CDR3 protein. This sample carries hundreds of thousands of distinct CDR3 sequences, about 25% of them seen once, and the ten largest clones take 0.85% to 1%. Their antigen targets remain unknown. The sample was blood, either unsorted or a sorted T cell fraction (not recorded which). Every receptor here comes from a male donor with ankylosing spondylitis.

This clonotype was seen only a few times. This chain links TRBV24-1 with TRBJ2-3; 8 nucleotides agree with TRBD1. This CDR3 comprises 13 residues. CDR1 and CDR2 (germline): KGHDR, SFDVKD. J was trimmed by 4 bases and V by 7 bases; bases with no gene match: 3. The CDR3 here is CATSRDRPDTQYF. The DNA of the CDR3 is TGTGCCACCAGCCGGGACAGGCCAGATACGCAGTATTTT.

This clonotype was counted only a few times. The V call is TRBV18, the J call TRBJ2-7; either TRBD1 or TRBD2 may fit D (5 bases each). CDR1 and CDR2 from the germline V gene are KGHSH and LQKENI. There are 12 residues in the CDR3. Trimming cost V 3 bases and J 3 bases, with 6 bases left between them. As DNA, the CDR3 is TGTGCCAGCTCACCGAGGGGCTACGAGCAGTACGTC. It codes for CASSPRGYEQYV.

This clonotype was seen a few times. One end of the junction varies from germline; a read error may be responsible. The chain carries TRBV2 and TRBJ2-3; 10 bases match TRBD2. From germline, CDR1 is SNHLY and CDR2 FYNNEI. There are 15 residues in the CDR3. The CDR3 loop is CASTELAGLADTQYF. Written as DNA, the CDR3 is TGTGCCAGCACTGAACTAGCGGGGTTGGCAGATACGCAGTATTTT. Full variable domain (missing parts from reference TRBV2 and TRBJ2-3): EPEVTQTPSHQVTQMGQEVILRCVPISNHLYFYWYRQILGQKVEFLVSFYNNEISEKSEIFDDQFSVERPDGSNFTLKIRSTKLEDSAMYFCASTELAGLADTQYFGPGTRLTVL.

The CDR3, as DNA: TGTGCCACCAGTGATCTTAATTCGAATACGCAGTATTTT. This gives the protein CATSDLNSNTQYF. The V and J genes are TRBV24-1 and TRBJ2-3; no firm D call. Between the trimmed V and J ends, which lost 3 bases and 7 bases, there was a span of 10 bases. This CDR3 spans 13 amino acids. In germline, CDR1 is KGHDR, CDR2 SFDVKD.

The chain recombines TRBV29-1 with TRBJ2-2; 11 bases fit TRBD2. With V trimmed by 5 bases and J by 7 bases, 6 bases remained unmatched. The CDR3 loop spans 14 amino acids. Germline V gene sequence: CDR1 SQVTM, CDR2 ANQGSEA. The CDR3: CSVTSGRASGELFF. The CDR3 DNA follows: TGCAGCGTTACTAGCGGGAGAGCGAGCGGGGAGCTGTTTTTT.

This clonotype occurred a few times. This chain joins TRBV15 and TRBJ1-1, with D perhaps TRBD1 (6 bases). Trimming took off 0 bases at V and 4 bases at J, with 9 bases between the two ends. CDR1 and CDR2 (germline): LNHNV, YYDKDF (reference sequence). The CDR3 is 14 amino acids. The CDR3 nucleotides are TGTGCCACCAGCAGAGATTACAGGGCCACTGAAGCTTTCTTT. Its translation is CATSRDYRATEAFF.

This clonotype was picked up a small number of times. This sequence joins TRBV11-2 and TRBJ1-4; 7 positions match TRBD1. Germline V gene lookup returns CDR1 SGHAT and CDR2 FQNNGV. This CDR3 contains 19 residues. V lost 4 bases to trimming and J lost 4 bases; unmatched junction nucleotides: 18. CDR3 bases: TGTGCCAGCAGCTGGCAACTACCCACAGGGGAAAGTCTTAATGAAAAACTGTTTTTT. This translates into CASSWQLPTGESLNEKLFF.

This clonotype has more than one count but fewer than ten. The V and J genes are TRBV6-2 or TRBV6-3 and TRBJ1-5; tentative D call: TRBD1 (6 bases). CDR3 length equals 15 residues. Per the germline V gene, CDR1 is MNHEY and CDR2 is SVGEGT. Trimming removed 6 bases at V and 3 bases at J, with 15 bases between. CDR3: CASRDQGTFNQPQHF. Here the CDR3 DNA reads TGTGCCAGCAGGGATCAGGGGACCTTCAATCAGCCCCAGCATTTT.

The rearrangement uses TRBV20-1 and TRBJ1-1, with TRBD1 matching 7 bases. The trim removed 3 bases at V and 1 base at J, leaving 8 bases unmatched. Germline CDR1 DFQATT, CDR2 SNEGSKA (reference sequence). The CDR3 length is 15 residues. The DNA of the CDR3 is TGCAGTGCTAGGGGCAACACAGGGGCGAACACTGAAGCTTTCTTT. Translating it yields CSARGNTGANTEAFF.

This clonotype was observed a handful of times. The chain joins TRBV3-1 to TRBJ1-1, with D perhaps TRBD1 (5 bases). The V gene's germline CDR1 is LGHDT and CDR2 YNNKEL (reference sequence). The CDR3 consists of 15 residues. With 2 bases removed from V and 5 bases from J, the gap between germline ends came to 15 bases. This chain's CDR3 is CASSQSSRGETEAFF. The DNA of the CDR3 is TGTGCCAGCAGCCAATCGTCTCGGGGGGAGACTGAAGCTTTCTTT.

The chain couples TRBV7-2 to TRBJ1-4; 7 bases are a match to TRBD1. This CDR3 contains 17 residues. J gave up 3 bases and V 1 base, and 8 bases lay outside the gene matches. Germline CDR1 reads SGHTA; CDR2 reads FQGNSA. This CDR3 is CASSLGGQLSANEKLFF. CDR3 coding DNA: TGTGCCAGCAGCTTAGGGGGACAGCTTTCGGCTAATGAAAAACTGTTTTTT. The whole variable domain, remainder taken from reference TRBV7-2 and TRBJ1-4, is GAGVSQSPSNKVTEKGKDVELRCDPISGHTALYWYRQSLGQGLEFLIYFQGNSAPDKSGLPSDRFSAERTGGSVSTLTIQRTQQEDSAVYLCASSLGGQLSANEKLFFGSGTQLSVL.

V gene TRBV2 combines with J gene TRBJ1-5; D is possibly TRBD1 (6 bases). Deletions cut 5 bases from V and 2 bases from J, with 13 bases between. Germline V gene data show CDR1 as SNHLY and CDR2 as FYNNEI. The CDR3 has 15 amino acids. The CDR3 sequence is CASSPGTPRNQPQHF. CDR3 DNA sequence: TGTGCCAGCAGTCCCGGGACACCTCGCAATCAGCCCCAGCATTTT.

The chain joins TRBV12-3 or TRBV12-4 to TRBJ2-1, with TRBD2 matching over 12 bases. Unmatched junction bases numbered 5, after V lost 5 bases and J lost 9 bases. CDR3 length equals 14 residues. CDR3 in amino acids: CASSPTSGSTEQFF. The CDR3, as DNA: TGTGCCAGCAGTCCGACTAGCGGGAGTACTGAGCAGTTCTTC.

This chain links TRBV20-1 with TRBJ2-5, with TRBD2 as a possible D gene (6 bases). Germline-derived CDR1 and CDR2 are DFQATT and SNEGSKA (reference sequence). V lost 2 bases and J 5 bases, leaving 12 bases between the germline ends. The CDR3 totals 13 residues. The chain's CDR3 is CSARLAPLETQYF. The CDR3 DNA reads as TGCAGTGCTAGACTAGCGCCGCTCGAGACCCAGTACTTC.

This clonotype appeared a few times. The chain combines TRBV29-1 with TRBJ1-1; no reliable D call. Germline V gives CDR1 SQVTM, CDR2 ANQGSEA. V lost 5 bases and J lost 0, with 4 bases in between. The CDR3 totals 11 residues. The CDR3 DNA reads as TGCAGCGTTTTGCTGAACACTGAAGCTTTCTTT. It codes for CSVLLNTEAFF.

This clonotype was picked up a small number of times. The V call is TRBV3-1, the J call TRBJ1-5, with D uncertain. CDR3 size: 13 residues. Germline CDR1 reads LGHDT; CDR2 reads YNNKEL (reference sequence). The V end lost 0 bases, the J end lost 5 bases, and 5 bases lay between the germline ends. The CDR3, as DNA: TGTGCCAGCAGCCAAGATCCCTATCAGCCCCAGCATTTT. This gives the protein CASSQDPYQPQHF.

The gene calls are TRBV28 and TRBJ1-1; no firm D call. The germline CDR1 and CDR2 sequences are MDHEN and SYDVKM. The CDR3 sequence is 14 residues long. With 6 bases removed from V and 3 bases from J, the gap between germline ends came to 14 bases. The CDR3 is CASRVPGRDTEAFF. In DNA, the CDR3 is TGTGCCAGCAGAGTGCCGGGTCGAGACACTGAAGCTTTCTTT.

This clonotype was found many times. The V gene is TRBV29-1, the J gene TRBJ2-3, with 7 bases matching TRBD1. This CDR3 has 12 residues. After removal of 8 bases from V and 2 bases from J, the junction contained 4 bases not matched to a gene. Germline V CDR1 and CDR2: SQVTM, ANQGSEA. The CDR3 DNA follows: TGCAGCTCTGGGACAGACACAGATACGCAGTATTTT. The encoded protein is CSSGTDTDTQYF.

This clonotype came up many times. The V and J genes are TRBV7-2 and TRBJ1-1; TRBD1 is a possible D gene (5 bases). V lost 3 bases and J lost 2, with 10 bases in between. This CDR3 is 14 amino acids long. Looked up from germline, CDR1 is SGHTA and CDR2 is FQGNSA. CDR3 protein: CASSLAGINTEAFF. Written as DNA, the CDR3 is TGTGCCAGCAGCTTGGCAGGGATCAACACTGAAGCTTTCTTT.

This clonotype was counted only a few times. This chain links TRBV7-2 with TRBJ2-2; no definite D call. Germline V gives CDR1 SGHTA, CDR2 FQGNSA. This CDR3 contains 15 residues. V was shortened by 1 base and J by 4 bases, with 10 bases between the two germline ends. The DNA of the CDR3 is TGTGCCAGCAGCTTAGTCCTGGGTGGCACCGGGGAGCTGTTTTTT. Its translation is CASSLVLGGTGELFF.

This clonotype has more than one count but fewer than ten. The gene calls are TRBV29-1 and TRBJ1-1; D possibly corresponds to TRBD1 (5 bases). Trimming left V 1 base short and J 1 base short, with 7 bases between. Germline loops: CDR1 SQVTM, CDR2 ANQGSEA. This CDR3 is 13 amino acids long. The CDR3 here is CSVEGGWNTEAFF. The CDR3 DNA follows: TGCAGCGTTGAAGGGGGGTGGAACACTGAAGCTTTCTTT.